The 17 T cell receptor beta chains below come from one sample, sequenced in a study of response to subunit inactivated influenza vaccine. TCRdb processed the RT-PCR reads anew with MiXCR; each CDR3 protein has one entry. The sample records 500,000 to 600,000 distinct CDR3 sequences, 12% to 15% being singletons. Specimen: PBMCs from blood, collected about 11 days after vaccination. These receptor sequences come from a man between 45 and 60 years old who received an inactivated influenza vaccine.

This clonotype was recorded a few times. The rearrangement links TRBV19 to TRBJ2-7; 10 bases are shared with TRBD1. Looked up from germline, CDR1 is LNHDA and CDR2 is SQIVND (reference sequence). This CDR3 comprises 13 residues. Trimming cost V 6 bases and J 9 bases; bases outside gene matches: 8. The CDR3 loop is CASSRDRGEVQYF. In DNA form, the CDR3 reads TGTGCCAGTAGCCGGGACAGGGGTGAGGTGCAGTACTTC.

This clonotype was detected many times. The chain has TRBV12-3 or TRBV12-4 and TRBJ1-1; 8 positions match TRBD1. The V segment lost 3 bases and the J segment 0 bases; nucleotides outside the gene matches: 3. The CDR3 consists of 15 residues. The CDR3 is CASSFGQGMNTEAFF. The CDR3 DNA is TGTGCCAGCAGTTTCGGACAGGGCATGAACACTGAAGCTTTCTTT.

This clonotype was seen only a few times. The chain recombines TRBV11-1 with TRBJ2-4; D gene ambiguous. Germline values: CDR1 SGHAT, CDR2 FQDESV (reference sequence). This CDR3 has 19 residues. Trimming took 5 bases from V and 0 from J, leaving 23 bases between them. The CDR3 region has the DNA TGTGCCAGCAGCCCCCCAATTATGAACTGGATTCGAGCCAAAAACATTCAGTACTTC. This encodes CASSPPIMNWIRAKNIQYF.

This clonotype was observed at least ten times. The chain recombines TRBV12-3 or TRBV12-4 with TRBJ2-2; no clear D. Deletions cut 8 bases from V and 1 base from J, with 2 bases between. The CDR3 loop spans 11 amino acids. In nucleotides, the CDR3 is TGTGCCAGCCAGAACACCGGGGAGCTGTTTTTT. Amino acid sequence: CASQNTGELFF.

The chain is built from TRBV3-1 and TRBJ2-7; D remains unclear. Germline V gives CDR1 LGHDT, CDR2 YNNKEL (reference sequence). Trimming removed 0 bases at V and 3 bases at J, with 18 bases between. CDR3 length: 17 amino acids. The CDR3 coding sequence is TGTGCCAGCAGCCAAGATCGGGCTATTTCCCAGCGCTACGAGCAGTACTTC. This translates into CASSQDRAISQRYEQYF.

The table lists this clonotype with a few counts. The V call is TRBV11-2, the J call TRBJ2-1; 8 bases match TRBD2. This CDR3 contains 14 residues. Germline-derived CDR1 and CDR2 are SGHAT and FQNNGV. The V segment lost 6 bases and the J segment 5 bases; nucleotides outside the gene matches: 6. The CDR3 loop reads CASRGLGQNNEQFF. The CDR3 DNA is TGTGCCAGCAGGGGACTAGGCCAGAACAATGAGCAGTTCTTC.

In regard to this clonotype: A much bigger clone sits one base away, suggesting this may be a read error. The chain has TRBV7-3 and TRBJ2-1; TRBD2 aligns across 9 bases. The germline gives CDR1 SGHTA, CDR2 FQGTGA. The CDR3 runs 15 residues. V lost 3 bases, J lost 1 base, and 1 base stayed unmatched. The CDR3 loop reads CASSFSGRSYNEQFF. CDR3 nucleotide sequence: TGTGCCAGCAGCTTTAGCGGGAGATCCTACAATGAGCAGTTCTTC.

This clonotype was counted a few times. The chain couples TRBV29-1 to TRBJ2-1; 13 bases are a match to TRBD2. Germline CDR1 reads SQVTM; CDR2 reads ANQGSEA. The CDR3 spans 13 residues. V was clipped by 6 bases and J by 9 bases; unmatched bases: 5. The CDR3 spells CSVLGLAGSEQFF. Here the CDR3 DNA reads TGCAGCGTGTTGGGACTAGCGGGGTCTGAGCAGTTCTTC.

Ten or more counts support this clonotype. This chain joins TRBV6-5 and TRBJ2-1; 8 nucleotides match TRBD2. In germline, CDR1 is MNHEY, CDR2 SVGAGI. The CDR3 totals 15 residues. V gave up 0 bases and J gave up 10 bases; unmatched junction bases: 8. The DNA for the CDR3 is TGTGCCAGCAGTTACTCGGGTAGCGGGGTGACGGAGCAGTTCTTC. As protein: CASSYSGSGVTEQFF.

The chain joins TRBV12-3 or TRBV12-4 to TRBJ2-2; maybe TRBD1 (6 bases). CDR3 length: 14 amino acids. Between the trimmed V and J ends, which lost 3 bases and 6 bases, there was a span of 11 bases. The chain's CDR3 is CASSLYGGPGELFF. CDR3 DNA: TGTGCCAGCAGTTTGTATGGGGGCCCCGGGGAGCTGTTTTTT.

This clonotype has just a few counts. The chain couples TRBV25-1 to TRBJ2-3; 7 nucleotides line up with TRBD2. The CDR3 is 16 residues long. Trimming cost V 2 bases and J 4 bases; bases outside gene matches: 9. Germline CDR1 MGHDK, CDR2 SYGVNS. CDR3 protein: CASSEVQRDGADTQYF. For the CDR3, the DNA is TGTGCCAGCAGTGAAGTCCAGCGGGATGGCGCAGATACGCAGTATTTT.

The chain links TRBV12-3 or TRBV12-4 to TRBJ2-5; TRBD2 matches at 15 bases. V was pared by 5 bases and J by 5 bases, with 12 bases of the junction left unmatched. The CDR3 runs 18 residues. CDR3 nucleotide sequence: TGTGCCAGCAGTCTCGGACTAGCGGGGGGGCGTCTCCTGGAGACCCAGTACTTC. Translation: CASSLGLAGGRLLETQYF.

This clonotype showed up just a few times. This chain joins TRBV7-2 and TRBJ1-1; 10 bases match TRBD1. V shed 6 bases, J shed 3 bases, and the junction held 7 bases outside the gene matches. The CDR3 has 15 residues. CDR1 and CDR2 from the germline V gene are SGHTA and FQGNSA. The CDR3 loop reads CASRRETGGYTEAFF. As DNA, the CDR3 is TGTGCCAGCAGAAGAGAGACAGGGGGCTACACTGAAGCTTTCTTT.

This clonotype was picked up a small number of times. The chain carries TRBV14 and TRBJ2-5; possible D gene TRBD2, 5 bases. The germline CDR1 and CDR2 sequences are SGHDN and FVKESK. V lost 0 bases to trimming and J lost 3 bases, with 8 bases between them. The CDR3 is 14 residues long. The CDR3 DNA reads TGTGCCAGCAGCCAAGATGTGACTAAAGAGACCCAGTACTTC. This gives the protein CASSQDVTKETQYF.

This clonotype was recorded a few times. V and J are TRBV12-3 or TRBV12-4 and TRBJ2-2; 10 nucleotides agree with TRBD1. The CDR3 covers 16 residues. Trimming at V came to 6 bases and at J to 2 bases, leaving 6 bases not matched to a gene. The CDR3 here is CASSQGQGINTGELFF. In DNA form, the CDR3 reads TGTGCCAGCAGCCAGGGACAGGGGATCAACACCGGGGAGCTGTTTTTT.

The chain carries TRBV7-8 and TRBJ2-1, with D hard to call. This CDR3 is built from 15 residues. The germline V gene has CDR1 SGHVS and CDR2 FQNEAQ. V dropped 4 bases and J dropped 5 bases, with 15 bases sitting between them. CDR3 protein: CASSWRRARDNEQFF. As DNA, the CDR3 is TGTGCCAGCAGCTGGAGACGAGCTAGAGACAATGAGCAGTTCTTC.

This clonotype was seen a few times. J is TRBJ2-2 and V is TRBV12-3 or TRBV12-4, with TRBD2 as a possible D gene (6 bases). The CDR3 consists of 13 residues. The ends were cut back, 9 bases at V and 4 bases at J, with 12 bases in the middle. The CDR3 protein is CASSGLFTGELFF. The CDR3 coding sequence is TGTGCCAGTTCGGGACTTTTCACCGGGGAGCTGTTTTTT.